The source of this T cell receptor (beta chain) is a study of T-cell reconstitution after alpha-beta-depleted transplantation in children. The library targeted TCRbeta and was prepared with unique molecular identifiers. TCRdb recomputed calls from the PCR reads with MiXCR, one row per CDR3 protein. Of about 540,000 distinct CDR3 sequences listed, roughly 18% are singletons. Germline-derived CDR1 and CDR2 are MNHEY and SMNVEV (reference sequence). Both ends counted, the CDR3 spans 14 residues. Details on this clonotype: A much larger clone lies a single base off, so this may be a read error. The DNA is left out, because the CDR3 cannot be placed on it with certainty; the CDR3 is given as TCRdb lists it.

The specimen was PBMCs from the stem cell graft donor, collected from the stem cell graft. The receptor's source is a human donor who donated a stem cell graft to a child with acute lymphoblastic leukemia. The V call is TRBV27, the J call TRBJ2-7; the table names TRBD1, a call not compared with the DNA. The CDR3 loop reads CASSFGPGVYEQYF.